This TCR beta chain was found in a study of blood T cell repertoires in COVID-19. For the study at large: Collection of acute and convalescent COVID-19 samples took place in the United States, Italy and Spain. T cells, B-cell-depleted T cells, or PBMCs provided the cDNA or gDNA that served as material.

Source study methods: By means of reference gene primer amplification, nucleated cell counts were estimated. Sequencing used immunoSEQ multiplex PCR; TCRdb keeps in-frame clones, though not all of them. V and J calls and clone size are those listed in that table; D and trimming were worked out from the DNA. The repertoire holds some 23,000 clones, with roughly 85% as singletons. Germline V gene data show CDR1 as SGHAT and CDR2 as FQNNGV. Losses at the gene ends were 2 bases for V and 1 base for J; bases not matched to a gene: 3. The CDR3 covers 15 residues. Sequencing input: peripheral blood. The chain combines TRBV11-2 with TRBJ2-5; 8 nucleotides line up with TRBD2. This TCR was sampled from a human donor with active COVID-19. The donor label of this sample is uncertain. The CDR3 sequence is CASSLNSGTQETQYF. The CDR3 DNA sequence: TGTGCCAGCAGCTTAAATAGCGGGACCCAAGAGACCCAGTACTTC.